Here is one T cell receptor beta chain with its context. Though probably carrying unrecorded immune exposures, donors were nominally healthy at sampling. The PCR was carried out with 60 Vbeta primers and 13 Jbeta primers. Assay used: immunoSEQ multiplex PCR; TCRdb lists only in-frame clones, some missing. The sample has 200,000 or so clones; roughly four fifths are singletons. Trimming took 5 bases from V and 4 from J, leaving 14 bases between them. This CDR3 contains 14 residues. CDR1 is ENHRY and CDR2 is SYGVKD in the germline V gene. This sample is drawn from a study of cytomegalovirus exposure and HLA in healthy donors.

Sequencing was carried out using PBMCs. The rearrangement uses TRBV10-3 and TRBJ1-1; tentative D call: TRBD1 (5 bases). The TCR comes from a woman younger than 35 in good health and CMV-seropositive. In DNA form, the CDR3 reads TGTGCCATCAGTCAAGGGGCGTTTTTCACTGAAGCTTTCTTT. Protein: CAISQGAFFTEAFF.